Listed below are T cell receptor beta chains from one sample, sequenced in a study of blood T cell repertoires in COVID-19. Sequencing was performed with immunoSEQ multiplex PCR; in TCRdb, only in-frame clones are kept and a portion is missing. The data show 100,000 or so clones, 75% to 95% seen once. Sequenced input: peripheral blood. The receptor source for this set is a woman aged 45 to 65 in a cohort sampled during active COVID-19. Both conserved end residues are part of each CDR3. Each record gives: clone size, D gene, V gene, J gene, CDR3 length, CDR3 DNA, CDR3 protein. A D gene is named only where the DNA matches it firmly. Some rows mark clone size as missing; the rest say once, few, many or name a class of expanded clone.

size: NA; D: TRBD1; V: TRBV30; J: TRBJ2-7; length: 14; DNA: TGTGCCTCCCGCCCCGGACAGGGATCCTACGAGCAGTACTTC; CDR3: CASRPGQGSYEQYF
size: NA; D: NA; V: TRBV5-1; J: TRBJ2-3; length: 14; DNA: TGCGCCAGCGTCAACGGGTTCGACACAGATACGCAGTATTTT; CDR3: CASVNGFDTDTQYF
size: NA; D: NA; V: TRBV6-4; J: TRBJ2-1; length: 15; DNA: TGTGCCAGCAGTGTAGCAGAGAGCTCCTACAATGAGCAGTTCTTC; CDR3: CASSVAESSYNEQFF
size: NA; D: NA; V: TRBV3-1/TRBV3-2; J: TRBJ1-1; length: 13; DNA: TGTGCCAGCAGCCAAGTGGGGGGAACTGAAGCTTTCTTT; CDR3: CASSQVGGTEAFF
size: NA; D: NA; V: TRBV10-3; J: TRBJ1-3; length: 13; DNA: TGTGCCATCATGGCAGGCTCTGGAAACACCATATATTTT; CDR3: CAIMAGSGNTIYF
size: NA; D: NA; V: TRBV4-2; J: TRBJ2-3; length: 14; DNA: TGTGCCAGCAGCCAAGATTCGTATACAGATACGCAGTATTTT; CDR3: CASSQDSYTDTQYF
size: NA; D: NA; V: TRBV3-1/TRBV3-2; J: TRBJ1-5; length: 14; DNA: TGTGCCAGCAGCCAAGCAGGGGGCAATCAGCCCCAGCATTTT; CDR3: CASSQAGGNQPQHF
size: NA; D: TRBD2; V: TRBV3-1/TRBV3-2; J: TRBJ2-3; length: 19; DNA: TGTGCCAGCAGCCTCACATCGGCTAGCGGGGGGGCAGGCACAGATACGCAGTATTTT; CDR3: CASSLTSASGGAGTDTQYF
size: NA; D: TRBD2; V: TRBV5-1; J: TRBJ2-7; length: 17; DNA: TGCGCCAGCAGCCCCCCGGGACTAGCGGGGGGTTCCTACGAGCAGTACTTC; CDR3: CASSPPGLAGGSYEQYF
size: NA; D: TRBD2; V: TRBV6-6; J: TRBJ2-3; length: 15; DNA: TGTGCCAGCAGTTACTTTGCGGGAGTGACAGATACGCAGTATTTT; CDR3: CASSYFAGVTDTQYF
size: NA; D: TRBD1; V: TRBV5-1; J: TRBJ2-6; length: 17; DNA: TGCGCCAGCAGCTTGTTGGGACAGGGTTCTGGGGCCAACGTCCTGACTTTC; CDR3: CASSLLGQGSGANVLTF
size: NA; D: NA; V: TRBV7-8; J: TRBJ2-2; length: 13; DNA: TGTGCCAGCCGACTTGATGGCCCCGGGGAGCTGTTTTTT; CDR3: CASRLDGPGELFF
size: NA; D: NA; V: TRBV7-9; J: TRBJ1-1; length: 14; DNA: TGTGCCAGCAGTTCCCCAGGGGAGAACACTGAAGCTTTCTTT; CDR3: CASSSPGENTEAFF
size: NA; D: TRBD1; V: TRBV5-1; J: TRBJ1-5; length: 14; DNA: TGCGCCAGCAGCTCTGGGACAGCGGGTCAGCCCCAGCATTTT; CDR3: CASSSGTAGQPQHF
size: NA; D: TRBD1; V: TRBV18; J: TRBJ1-4; length: 16; DNA: TGTGCCAGCTCACCACCGTCAGGACAGGGACCCGAAAAACTGTTTTTT; CDR3: CASSPPSGQGPEKLFF
size: NA; D: NA; V: TRBV5-8; J: TRBJ2-1; length: 14; DNA: TGTGCCAGCCGGTCCGTGAGCTCCTACAATGAGCAGTTCTTC; CDR3: CASRSVSSYNEQFF
size: NA; D: TRBD1; V: TRBV7-3; J: TRBJ1-1; length: 15; DNA: TGTGCCAGCAGCCCCCATCAGGGGGCGAATACTGAAGCTTTCTTT; CDR3: CASSPHQGANTEAFF
size: NA; D: TRBD1; V: TRBV28; J: TRBJ1-2; length: 13; DNA: TGTGCCAGCAGTTCTGGACAGGTGGATGGCTACACCTTC; CDR3: CASSSGQVDGYTF
size: NA; D: TRBD1; V: TRBV25-1; J: TRBJ1-3; length: 17; DNA: TGTGCCAGCAGTGGATACCGATACGACAGGGGGGGAAACACCATATATTTT; CDR3: CASSGYRYDRGGNTIYF
size: once; D: NA; V: TRBV3-1/TRBV3-2; J: TRBJ2-1; length: 13; DNA: TGTGCCAGCAGCCAAGAGTGGGCCAATGAGCAGTTCTTC; CDR3: CASSQEWANEQFF
size: NA; D: TRBD1; V: TRBV7-8; J: TRBJ1-5; length: 16; DNA: TGTGCCAGCAGCTTAGCCCGGGACAGGCCTAATCAGCCCCAGCATTTT; CDR3: CASSLARDRPNQPQHF
size: NA; D: NA; V: TRBV24-1; J: TRBJ2-2; length: 15; DNA: TGTGCCACCAGTGATAGCAAGAGGGACACCGGGGAGCTGTTTTTT; CDR3: CATSDSKRDTGELFF
size: NA; D: NA; V: TRBV28; J: TRBJ2-7; length: 13; DNA: TGTGCCAGCAGGGAGGGGTCGTCCTACGAGCAGTACTTC; CDR3: CASREGSSYEQYF
size: NA; D: TRBD2; V: TRBV11-2; J: TRBJ2-7; length: 14; DNA: TGTGCCAGCAGACCCGCGGGGGGAGCCTACGAGCAGTACTTC; CDR3: CASRPAGGAYEQYF
size: NA; D: NA; V: TRBV9; J: TRBJ1-2; length: 15; DNA: TGTGCCAGCAGCCCCACCGGAGGGGCTGGCTATGGCTACACCTTC; CDR3: CASSPTGGAGYGYTF
size: NA; D: NA; V: TRBV12-3/TRBV12-4; J: TRBJ1-2; length: 12; DNA: TGTGCCAGCAGTTTGGGCCTCTATGGCTACACCTTC; CDR3: CASSLGLYGYTF
size: NA; D: NA; V: TRBV3-1/TRBV3-2; J: TRBJ2-5; length: 16; DNA: TGTGCCAGCAGCCAAGATATCGACTATCCCCCAGAGACCCAGTACTTC; CDR3: CASSQDIDYPPETQYF
size: NA; D: TRBD1; V: TRBV6-2/TRBV6-3; J: TRBJ1-5; length: 16; DNA: TGTGCCAGCAGTTACTCGAGTACAGGGGGCCGACAGCCCCAGCATTTT; CDR3: CASSYSSTGGRQPQHF
size: NA; D: NA; V: TRBV14; J: TRBJ1-1; length: 13; DNA: TGTGCCAGCAGCCAAGATATTGGTAGGGGAGCTTTCTTT; CDR3: CASSQDIGRGAFF
size: NA; D: TRBD1; V: TRBV19; J: TRBJ1-4; length: 14; DNA: TGTGCCAGTAGACGACAGGGAGAGGTTGAAAAACTGTTTTTT; CDR3: CASRRQGEVEKLFF
size: NA; D: NA; V: TRBV9; J: TRBJ2-3; length: 13; DNA: TGTGCCAGCAGCGTAGAGTCGGTAGATACGCAGTATTTT; CDR3: CASSVESVDTQYF
size: NA; D: TRBD1; V: TRBV30; J: TRBJ1-2; length: 14; DNA: TGTGCCTGGAGTGGGGACAGGGGGGTTCGTGGCTACACCTTC; CDR3: CAWSGDRGVRGYTF
size: NA; D: TRBD1; V: TRBV10-3; J: TRBJ2-1; length: 17; DNA: TGTGCCATCAGTGAACGGGGCCAGGGGGTAATGGGGAATGAGCAGTTCTTC; CDR3: CAISERGQGVMGNEQFF
size: NA; D: NA; V: TRBV5-5; J: TRBJ1-1; length: 15; DNA: TGTGCCAGCAGCTTGGGTACAACCCCGAACACTGAAGCTTTCTTT; CDR3: CASSLGTTPNTEAFF
size: NA; D: NA; V: TRBV29-1; J: TRBJ2-2; length: 13; DNA: TGCAGCGTTGGACAGAAGAACACCGGGGAGCTGTTTTTT; CDR3: CSVGQKNTGELFF
size: NA; D: TRBD2; V: TRBV10-3; J: TRBJ2-3; length: 13; DNA: TGTGCCATCCCGGGACTAGCGGGAGGACCGCAGTATTTT; CDR3: CAIPGLAGGPQYF
size: NA; D: NA; V: TRBV3-1/TRBV3-2; J: TRBJ1-2; length: 14; DNA: TGTGCCAGCAGCCAAGATCGAGGGAACTATGGCTACACCTTC; CDR3: CASSQDRGNYGYTF
size: NA; D: NA; V: TRBV11-2; J: TRBJ1-2; length: 14; DNA: TGTGCCAGCAGCTTCGCAGGGCTTCACTATGGCTACACCTTC; CDR3: CASSFAGLHYGYTF
size: NA; D: TRBD1; V: TRBV7-3; J: TRBJ2-7; length: 13; DNA: TGTGCCAGCAGCCCACAGACAGGGGGCGAGCAGTACTTC; CDR3: CASSPQTGGEQYF
size: NA; D: NA; V: TRBV7-9; J: TRBJ1-5; length: 12; DNA: TGTGCCAGCAGCTCGATTGGGCCCCCCCAGCATTTT; CDR3: CASSSIGPPQHF
size: NA; D: NA; V: TRBV9; J: TRBJ1-3; length: 16; DNA: TGTGCCAGCAGCGTAGACGCAGTCGTCTCTGGAAACACCATATATTTT; CDR3: CASSVDAVVSGNTIYF
size: NA; D: NA; V: TRBV29-1; J: TRBJ1-3; length: 14; DNA: TGCAGCGTTGAAGTTGCAGGGCGCGGAAACACCATATATTTT; CDR3: CSVEVAGRGNTIYF
size: NA; D: TRBD2; V: TRBV4-1; J: TRBJ2-5; length: 16; DNA: TGCGCCAGCAGCCAAGGGGGACGGGGGGTCCAAGAGACCCAGTACTTC; CDR3: CASSQGGRGVQETQYF
size: NA; D: NA; V: TRBV19; J: TRBJ1-2; length: 15; DNA: TGTGCCAGTGGGGCTCCTGGGAACCTGAGGTATGGCTACACCTTC; CDR3: CASGAPGNLRYGYTF
size: NA; D: NA; V: TRBV19; J: TRBJ1-2; length: 12; DNA: TGTGCCAGTAGTCCCGCTAACTATGGCTACACCTTC; CDR3: CASSPANYGYTF
size: NA; D: TRBD2; V: TRBV5-1; J: TRBJ2-5; length: 14; DNA: TGCGCCAGCAGCCCCACGGGGGGGTCGGAGACCCAGTACTTC; CDR3: CASSPTGGSETQYF
size: NA; D: TRBD1; V: TRBV10-3; J: TRBJ1-4; length: 14; DNA: TGTGCCATCAGTGAAGGGGGCGGCGGTGAAAAACTGTTTTTT; CDR3: CAISEGGGGEKLFF
size: NA; D: NA; V: TRBV6-4; J: TRBJ1-1; length: 13; DNA: TGTGCCAGCAGTGACTCTCGGAACACTGAAGCTTTCTTT; CDR3: CASSDSRNTEAFF
size: NA; D: TRBD2; V: TRBV11-3; J: TRBJ2-7; length: 17; DNA: TGTGCCAGCAGCTTAGATGGGACTAGCGGGAGTATGATTGAGCAGTACTTC; CDR3: CASSLDGTSGSMIEQYF
size: once; D: TRBD1; V: TRBV18; J: TRBJ1-4; length: 16; DNA: TGTGCCAGCTCACGTGGGACAGGAGGAACTAATGAAAAACTGTTTTTT; CDR3: CASSRGTGGTNEKLFF
size: NA; D: TRBD2; V: TRBV6-1; J: TRBJ2-1; length: 15; DNA: TGTGCCAGCAGTGAAGCGGGACTAGCCCCCAATGAGCAGTTCTTC; CDR3: CASSEAGLAPNEQFF
size: NA; D: TRBD2; V: TRBV29-1; J: TRBJ2-7; length: 14; DNA: TGCAGCGTTGAAAGACTAGCGGGGGGTTACGAGCAGTACTTC; CDR3: CSVERLAGGYEQYF
size: NA; D: TRBD2; V: TRBV9; J: TRBJ2-3; length: 16; DNA: TGTGCCAGCAGCGGGAGACCGGGACTAGAGGTAGATACGCAGTATTTT; CDR3: CASSGRPGLEVDTQYF
size: NA; D: NA; V: TRBV7-9; J: TRBJ2-5; length: 13; DNA: TGTGCCAGCAGCTCGGGGGGCCGGGAGACCCAGTACTTC; CDR3: CASSSGGRETQYF
size: NA; D: TRBD1; V: TRBV6-4; J: TRBJ2-6; length: 15; DNA: TGTGCCAGCAGCCGGGACAGCTCTGGGGCCAACGTCCTGACTTTC; CDR3: CASSRDSSGANVLTF
size: NA; D: TRBD1; V: TRBV19; J: TRBJ2-5; length: 15; DNA: TGTGCCAGTAGTCCTTCTTCGACAGGGGAAGAGACCCAGTACTTC; CDR3: CASSPSSTGEETQYF
size: NA; D: TRBD1; V: TRBV19; J: TRBJ1-1; length: 16; DNA: TGTGCCAGTAGGGCCCCACAGGGGCGGGGGAACACTGAAGCTTTCTTT; CDR3: CASRAPQGRGNTEAFF
size: NA; D: TRBD1; V: TRBV10-1; J: TRBJ2-7; length: 16; DNA: TGCGCCAGCAGTGGCCTCTCGGGACAGGGCTTCAACGAGCAGTACTTC; CDR3: CASSGLSGQGFNEQYF
size: NA; D: NA; V: TRBV4-2; J: TRBJ1-1; length: 15; DNA: TGTGCCAGCAGCCAACCCGCCGAAGGGGACACTGAAGCTTTCTTT; CDR3: CASSQPAEGDTEAFF